The source of this T cell receptor (beta chain) is a study of OX40 agonist ivuxolimab in advanced cancers. At the level of the study: Ivuxolimab is a fully human IgG2 antibody that activates OX40 (CD134). Patients in dose escalation had liver, melanoma, kidney or head and neck cancers.

Using immunoSEQ multiplex PCR, the repertoire was profiled, and TCRdb retains in-frame clones only, with some absent. Of approximately 50,000 clones listed, roughly nine tenths are singletons. With 1 base removed from V and 9 bases from J, the gap between germline ends came to 16 bases. CDR1 and CDR2 from the germline V gene are SEHNR and FQNEAQ (reference sequence). This CDR3 contains 16 residues. In the case of this clone: Its antigen is unidentified.

The study, taken as a whole, reports: Dosing at 0.1 to 3.0 mg/kg was accompanied by clonal expansion of CD4+ and CD8+ blood T cells by week 6.

The V and J genes are TRBV7-9 and TRBJ1-6, with D unresolved. The sequence was collected from an adult with an advanced solid tumor such as melanoma, head and neck, liver or kidney cancer. The source was CD4+ or CD8+ T cells sorted from blood, collected in a trial of the OX40 agonist ivuxolimab. CDR3 loop: CASSLEQGDLGSPLHF. The CDR3 region has the DNA TGTGCCAGCAGCTTAGAACAAGGTGACCTGGGTTCACCCCTCCACTTT.